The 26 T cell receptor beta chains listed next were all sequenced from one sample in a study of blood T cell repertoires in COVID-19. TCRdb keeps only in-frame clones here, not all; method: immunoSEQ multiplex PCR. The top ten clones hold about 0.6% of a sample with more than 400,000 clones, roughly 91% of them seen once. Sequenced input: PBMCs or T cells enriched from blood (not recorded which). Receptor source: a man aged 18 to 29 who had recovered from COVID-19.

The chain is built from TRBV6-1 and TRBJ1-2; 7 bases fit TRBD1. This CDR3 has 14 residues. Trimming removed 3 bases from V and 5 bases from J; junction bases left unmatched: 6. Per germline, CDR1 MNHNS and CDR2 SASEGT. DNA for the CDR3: TGTGCCAGCAGTGACGCCGGACAGGTTTATGGCTACACCTTC. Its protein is CASSDAGQVYGYTF.

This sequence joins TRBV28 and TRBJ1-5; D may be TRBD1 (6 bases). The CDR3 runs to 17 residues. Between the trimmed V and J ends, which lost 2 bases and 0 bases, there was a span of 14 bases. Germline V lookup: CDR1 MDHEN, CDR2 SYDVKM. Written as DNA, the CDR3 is TGTGCCAGCAGTTTAACAGGGTTGAGGTATAGCAATCAGCCCCAGCATTTT. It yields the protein CASSLTGLRYSNQPQHF.

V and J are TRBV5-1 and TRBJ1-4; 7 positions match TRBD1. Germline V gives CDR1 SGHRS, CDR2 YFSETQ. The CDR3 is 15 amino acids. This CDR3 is CAPRKGAATNEKLFF. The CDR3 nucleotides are TGCGCACCCAGGAAGGGGGCTGCAACTAATGAAAAACTGTTTTTT.

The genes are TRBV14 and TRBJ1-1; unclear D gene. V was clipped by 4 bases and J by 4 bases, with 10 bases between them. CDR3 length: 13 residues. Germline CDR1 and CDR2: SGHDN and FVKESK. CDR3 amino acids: CASSLGLTTEAFF. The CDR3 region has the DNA TGTGCCAGCAGCCTTGGACTAACCACTGAAGCTTTCTTT.

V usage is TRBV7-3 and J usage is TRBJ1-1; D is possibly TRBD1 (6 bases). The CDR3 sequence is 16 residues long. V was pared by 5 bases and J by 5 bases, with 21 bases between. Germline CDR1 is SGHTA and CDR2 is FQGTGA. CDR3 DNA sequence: TGTGCCAGCAGCCAAAGACAGGCTTCTATGGGGACTGAAGCTTTCTTT. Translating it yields CASSQRQASMGTEAFF.

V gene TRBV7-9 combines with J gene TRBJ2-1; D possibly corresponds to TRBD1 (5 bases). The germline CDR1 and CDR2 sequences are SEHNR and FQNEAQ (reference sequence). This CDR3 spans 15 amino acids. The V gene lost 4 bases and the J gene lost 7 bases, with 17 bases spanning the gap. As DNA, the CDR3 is TGTGCCAGCAGCTCTCAGGGTGCCTCGAATAATGAGCAGTTCTTC. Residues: CASSSQGASNNEQFF.

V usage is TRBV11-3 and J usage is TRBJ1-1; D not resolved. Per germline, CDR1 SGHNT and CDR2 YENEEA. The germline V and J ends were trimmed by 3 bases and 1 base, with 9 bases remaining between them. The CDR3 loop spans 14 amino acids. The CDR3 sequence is CASSLRAGNTEAFF. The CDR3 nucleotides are TGTGCCAGCAGCTTGAGGGCGGGGAACACTGAAGCTTTCTTT.

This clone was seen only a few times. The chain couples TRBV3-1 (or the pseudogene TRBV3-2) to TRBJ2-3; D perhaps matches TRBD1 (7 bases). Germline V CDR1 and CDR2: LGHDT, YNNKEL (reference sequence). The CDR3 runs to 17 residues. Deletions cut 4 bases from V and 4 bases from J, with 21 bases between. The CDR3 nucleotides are TGTGCCAGCAGCCCAGGGGGGCAGGGGCGGGCTGCAGATACGCAGTATTTT. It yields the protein CASSPGGQGRAADTQYF.

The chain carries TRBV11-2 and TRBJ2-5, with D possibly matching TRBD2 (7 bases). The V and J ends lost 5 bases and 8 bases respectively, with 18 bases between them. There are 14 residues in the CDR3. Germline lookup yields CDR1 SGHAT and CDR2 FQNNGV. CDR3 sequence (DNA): TGTGCCAGCAGCGAGGGAGGGACACCACAAACCCAGTACTTC. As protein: CASSEGGTPQTQYF.

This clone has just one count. The CDR3 nucleotides read TGTGCCAGTACCGCTCGTCCGTCTAGCGGCTACAATGAGCAGTTCTTC. Protein product: CASTARPSSGYNEQFF. The genes are TRBV19 and TRBJ2-1; TRBD2 agrees at 7 bases. From germline, CDR1 is LNHDA and CDR2 SQIVND (reference sequence). CDR3 length equals 16 residues. After removal of 7 bases from V and 3 bases from J, the junction contained 12 bases not matched to a gene.

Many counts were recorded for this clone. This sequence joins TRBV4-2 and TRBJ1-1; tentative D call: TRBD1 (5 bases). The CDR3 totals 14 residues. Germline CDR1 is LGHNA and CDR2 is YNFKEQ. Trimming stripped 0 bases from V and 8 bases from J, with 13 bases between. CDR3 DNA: TGTGCCAGCAGCCAAGAAGGTGAGAGGACAGAAGCTTTCTTT. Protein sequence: CASSQEGERTEAFF.

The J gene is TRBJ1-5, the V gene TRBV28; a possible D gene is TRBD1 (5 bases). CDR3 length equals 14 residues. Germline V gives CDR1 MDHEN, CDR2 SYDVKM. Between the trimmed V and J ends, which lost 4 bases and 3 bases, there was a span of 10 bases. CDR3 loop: CASSYRIANQPQHF. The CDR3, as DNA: TGTGCCAGCAGTTACAGGATAGCCAATCAGCCCCAGCATTTT.

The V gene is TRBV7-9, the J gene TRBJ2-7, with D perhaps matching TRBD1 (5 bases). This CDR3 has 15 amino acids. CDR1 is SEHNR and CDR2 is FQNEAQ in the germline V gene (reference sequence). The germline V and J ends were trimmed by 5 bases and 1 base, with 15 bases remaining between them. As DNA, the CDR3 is TGTGCCAGCAGCCCCCCGGGCTCAGGGTCCTACGAGCAGTACTTC. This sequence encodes CASSPPGSGSYEQYF.

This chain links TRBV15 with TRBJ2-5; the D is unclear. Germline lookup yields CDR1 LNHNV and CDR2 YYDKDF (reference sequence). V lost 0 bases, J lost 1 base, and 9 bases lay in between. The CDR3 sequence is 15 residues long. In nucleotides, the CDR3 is TGTGCCACCAGCAGAGACCCCCTCGGCCAAGAGACCCAGTACTTC. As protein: CATSRDPLGQETQYF.

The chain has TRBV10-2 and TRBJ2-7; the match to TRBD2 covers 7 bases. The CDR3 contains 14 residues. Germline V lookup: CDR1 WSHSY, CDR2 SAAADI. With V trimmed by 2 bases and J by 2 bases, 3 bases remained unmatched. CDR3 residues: CASSELGGAYEQYF. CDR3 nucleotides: TGCGCCAGCAGTGAGCTGGGGGGGGCCTACGAGCAGTACTTC.

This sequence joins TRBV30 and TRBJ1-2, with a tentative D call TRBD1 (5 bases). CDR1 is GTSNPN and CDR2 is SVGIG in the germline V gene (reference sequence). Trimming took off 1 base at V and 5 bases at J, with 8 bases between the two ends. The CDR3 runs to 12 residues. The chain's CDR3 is CAWSAGLYGYTF. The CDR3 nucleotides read TGTGCCTGGAGTGCAGGGTTATATGGCTACACCTTC.

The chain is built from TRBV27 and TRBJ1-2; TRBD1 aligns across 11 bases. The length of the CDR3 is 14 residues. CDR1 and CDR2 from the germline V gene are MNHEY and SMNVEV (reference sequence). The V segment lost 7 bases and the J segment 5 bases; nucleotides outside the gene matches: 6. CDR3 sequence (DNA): TGTGCCAGCATGCGGACAGGGGGCGCTTATGGCTACACCTTC. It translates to CASMRTGGAYGYTF.

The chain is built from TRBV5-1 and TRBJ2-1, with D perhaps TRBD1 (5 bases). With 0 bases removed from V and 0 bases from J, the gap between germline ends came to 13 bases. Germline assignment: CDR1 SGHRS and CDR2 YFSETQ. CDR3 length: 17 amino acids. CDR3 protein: CASSLDPGSSSYNEQFF. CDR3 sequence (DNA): TGCGCCAGCAGCTTGGATCCAGGGTCGAGCTCCTACAATGAGCAGTTCTTC. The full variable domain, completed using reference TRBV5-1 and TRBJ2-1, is KAGVTQTPRYLIKTRGQQVTLSCSPISGHRSVSWYQQTPGQGLQFLFEYFSETQRNKGNFPGRFSGRQFSNSRSEMNVSTLELGDSALYLCASSLDPGSSSYNEQFFGPGTRLTVL.

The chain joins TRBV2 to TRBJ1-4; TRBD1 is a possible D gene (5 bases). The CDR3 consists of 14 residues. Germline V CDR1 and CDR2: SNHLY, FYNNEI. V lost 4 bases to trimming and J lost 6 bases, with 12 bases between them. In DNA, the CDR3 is TGTGCCAGCAGTGGGGGCACGACTTATGAAAAACTGTTTTTT. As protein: CASSGGTTYEKLFF.

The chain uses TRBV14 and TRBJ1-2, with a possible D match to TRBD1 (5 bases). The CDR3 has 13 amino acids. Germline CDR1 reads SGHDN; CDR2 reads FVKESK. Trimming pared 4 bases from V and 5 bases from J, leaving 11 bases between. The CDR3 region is CASSRDRQYGYTF. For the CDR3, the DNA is TGTGCCAGCAGCCGAGATCGACAGTATGGCTACACCTTC. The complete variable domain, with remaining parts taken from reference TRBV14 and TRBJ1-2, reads EAGVTQFPSHSVIEKGQTVTLRCDPISGHDNLYWYRRVMGKEIKFLLHFVKESKQDESGMPNNRFLAERTGGTYSTLKVQPAELEDSGVYFCASSRDRQYGYTFGSGTRLTVV.

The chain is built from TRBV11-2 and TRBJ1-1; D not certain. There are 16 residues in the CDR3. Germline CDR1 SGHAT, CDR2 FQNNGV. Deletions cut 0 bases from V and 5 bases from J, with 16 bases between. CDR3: CASSLDERPGGTEAFF. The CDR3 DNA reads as TGTGCCAGCAGCTTAGATGAGCGACCCGGAGGGACTGAAGCTTTCTTT.

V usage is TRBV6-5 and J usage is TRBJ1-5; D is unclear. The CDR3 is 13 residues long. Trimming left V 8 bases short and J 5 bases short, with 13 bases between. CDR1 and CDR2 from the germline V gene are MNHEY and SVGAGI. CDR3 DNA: TGTGCCAGCCGGGTCCTTTCCGATCAGCCCCAGCATTTT. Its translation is CASRVLSDQPQHF.

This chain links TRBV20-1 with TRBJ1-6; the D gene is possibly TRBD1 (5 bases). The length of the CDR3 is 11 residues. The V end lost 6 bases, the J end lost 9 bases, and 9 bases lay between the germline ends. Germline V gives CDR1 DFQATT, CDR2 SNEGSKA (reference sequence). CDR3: CSASGGSPLHF. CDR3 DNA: TGCAGTGCCAGCGGGGGTTCACCCCTCCACTTT.

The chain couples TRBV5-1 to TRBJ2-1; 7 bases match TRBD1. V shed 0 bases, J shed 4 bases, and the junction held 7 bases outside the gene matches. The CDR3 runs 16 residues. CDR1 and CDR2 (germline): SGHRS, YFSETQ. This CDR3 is CASSLGRDSVYNEQFF. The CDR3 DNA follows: TGCGCCAGCAGCTTGGGACGGGACAGCGTTTACAATGAGCAGTTCTTC.

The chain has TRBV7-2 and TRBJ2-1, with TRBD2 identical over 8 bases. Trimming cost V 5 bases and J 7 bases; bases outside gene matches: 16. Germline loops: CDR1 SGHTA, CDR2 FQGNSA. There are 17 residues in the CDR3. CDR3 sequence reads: CASSLSGGGSQGNEQFF. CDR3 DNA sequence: TGTGCCAGCAGCCTCAGCGGGGGTGGGAGTCAAGGGAATGAGCAGTTCTTC.

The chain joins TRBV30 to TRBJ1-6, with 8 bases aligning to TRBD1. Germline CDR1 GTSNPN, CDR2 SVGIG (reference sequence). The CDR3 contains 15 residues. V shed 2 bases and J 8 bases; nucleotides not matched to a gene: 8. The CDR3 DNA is TGTGCCTGGAGTATCGAGGACAGGGATGATTCACCCCTCCACTTT. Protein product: CAWSIEDRDDSPLHF. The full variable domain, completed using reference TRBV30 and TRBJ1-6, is SQTIHQWPATLVQPVGSPLSLECTVEGTSNPNLYWYRQAAGRGLQLLFYSVGIGQISSEVPQNLSASRPQDRQFILSSKKLLLSDSGFYLCAWSIEDRDDSPLHFGNGTRLTVT.